This T cell receptor (beta chain) was captured by sequencing in a study of blood T cell repertoires in COVID-19. Study information: Sources were T cells, B-cell-depleted T cells, or PBMCs; the material itself was cDNA or gDNA.

Produced via immunoSEQ multiplex PCR; TCRdb's table is partial and in-frame only. The table records some 320,000 clones, approximately 88% of them present only once. Notes on this clone: The same CDR3 arises from other DNA sequences in this sample as well.

The sequenced sample consisted of peripheral blood. This sequence originates from a woman younger than 45 who had recovered from COVID-19.

The CDR3 here is CAISEGQGYGYTF. Here the CDR3 DNA reads TGTGCCATCAGTGAGGGTCAGGGCTATGGCTACACCTTC. This chain uses TRBV10-3 with TRBJ1-2; possibly TRBD1 for D (5 bases). The CDR3 contains 13 residues. CDR1 and CDR2 (germline): ENHRY, SYGVKD. The V end was cut by 2 bases, the J end by 4 bases, with 8 bases between.